This TCR beta chain is drawn from a study of cytomegalovirus exposure and HLA in healthy donors. This clone occurred once. TCRdb's copy holds only in-frame clones and misses some; the assay was immunoSEQ multiplex PCR. The repertoire includes 150,000 or so clones, roughly 80% of them detected once, and roughly a tenth sits in the top ten. The specimen was PBMCs. The clonotype comes from a man under 40 in good health and CMV-seropositive.

This CDR3 is CSAAPQDEQFF. The DNA of the CDR3 is TGCAGTGCCGCGCCCCAGGATGAGCAGTTCTTC. The V call is TRBV20-1, the J call TRBJ2-1; D not certain. This CDR3 contains 11 residues. Looked up from germline, CDR1 is DFQATT and CDR2 is SNEGSKA (reference sequence). Trimming stripped 6 bases from V and 8 bases from J, with 11 bases between.